This TCR beta chain originates from a study of blood T cell repertoires in COVID-19. Study information: Researchers got acute and convalescent COVID-19 samples from the United States, Italy and Spain. Nucleic acid was either cDNA or gDNA, and it came from T cells, B-cell-depleted T cells, or PBMCs.

Method: immunoSEQ multiplex PCR; TCRdb's copy keeps in-frame clones and lacks some. Of 150,000 to 160,000 clones in the sample, roughly 84% were seen once. The CDR3 runs 13 residues. CDR1 and CDR2 (germline): SNHLY, FYNNEI. With V trimmed by 4 bases and J by 8 bases, 5 bases remained unmatched. Patients in Seattle were enrolled during active infection, then followed longitudinally. The chain joins TRBV2 to TRBJ2-1; 7 bases map to TRBD2. The sequence came from a woman aged 55-69 years with COVID-19, enrolled during active disease. The sequencing input was peripheral blood. The CDR3 region is CASSVGRVDEQFF. DNA of the CDR3: TGTGCCAGCAGTGTGGGGAGGGTCGATGAGCAGTTCTTC.